This T cell receptor beta chain is drawn from a study of Ad26.COV2.S vaccination and SARS-CoV-2 variants. Study-level background: The study gave Ad26.COV2.S intramuscularly, once or twice 56 days apart. Study results and caveats: The TCR breadth and depth analyses may have produced an underestimate of total T cell responses.

Treatment in this sample: roughly 19 received Ad26.COV2.S at low or high dose, single or two shots; a few received placebo; per-sample allocation not given. The samples date from day 63 after the first vaccine or placebo injection. It was Wuhan-strain SARS-CoV-2 spike that the Ad26 vaccine vector expressed. The CDR3 covers 15 residues. J lost 5 bases, V lost 4 bases, and 11 bases had no gene match. Germline-derived CDR1 and CDR2 are SGHNT and YYREEE (reference sequence). Here immunoSEQ multiplex PCR was the method, and the copy in TCRdb shows in-frame clones only, minus some. The sample has 350,000 to 400,000 clones, around 89% seen once. Concerning this clone itself: Its antigen remains unidentified.

The V gene is TRBV5-4, the J gene TRBJ2-5; TRBD1 matches 7 bases. This TCR came from a person between 18 and 59 years old who received the Ad26.COV2.S COVID-19 vaccine or a placebo. Sequencing was performed on peripheral blood, taken in a trial of Ad26.COV2.S vaccine versus placebo. The CDR3 region is CASSTGTVTSETQYF. The CDR3 DNA follows: TGTGCCAGCAGCACGGGGACAGTAACTTCGGAGACCCAGTACTTC.